This T cell receptor (beta chain) appears in the sequencing data of a study of blood T cell repertoires in COVID-19. For the study at large: Acute and convalescent COVID-19 specimens originated in the United States, Italy and Spain.

Which cohort a participant joined came from the clinical history participants gave. As originally analysed: Using reference gene primer amplification, nucleated cell counts were estimated. Here immunoSEQ multiplex PCR was the method, and the copy in TCRdb shows in-frame clones only, minus some. The DNA was the basis for D and trimming; V, J and clone size are from that table. The sample lists under 200,000 clones; approximately 77% were seen once. Germline assignment: CDR1 SGHRS and CDR2 YFSETQ. V lost 5 bases and J lost 5, with 19 bases in between. The CDR3 runs to 16 residues. This TCR came from a man aged 60-69 years who had recovered from COVID-19. The chain combines TRBV5-1 with TRBJ1-4; D might be TRBD1 (5 bases). Sequencing was done on a sample of PBMCs or T cells enriched from blood (not recorded which). As DNA, the CDR3 is TGCGCCAGCAGAACCGGAGGGGCCGGCCAAAATGAAAAACTGTTTTTT. Translating gives CASRTGGAGQNEKLFF.